This passage covers 23 T cell receptor beta chains from one sample sequenced in a study of T cells in Graves' hyperthyroidism and ophthalmopathy (dated by TCRdb to the late 2010s). The method behind the library was multiplex PCR. Sequencing was performed on an Illumina HiSeq 2000. The TCR beta CDR3 regions were amplified from RNA transcripts. The TCR CDR3 was subjected to a first round of RT-PCR using the HTBI primer set and the Qiagen OneStep RT-PCR kit. TCRdb reprocessing: public reads trimmed at Q25 with fastp, clones called with MiXCR, in-frame beta chains kept. A single entry per CDR3 protein holds the most common genes and DNA from its merged rows. The sample includes about 400,000 distinct CDR3 sequences, with about 15% observed a single time. Jointly, the top ten make up around 7% of the sample. The material sequenced was blood. These receptors were collected from a woman in her late teens or twenties with Graves' hyperthyroidism.

With respect to this clonotype: A read error may explain this, as a much larger clone is one base away. The CDR3 DNA follows: TGTGCCAGCAGTGAGTCCAGAGTGATTAGCGGGAGGGGAGCCAAAAACATTCAGTACTTC. It specifies CASSESRVISGRGAKNIQYF. V is TRBV12-3 or TRBV12-4 and J is TRBJ2-4, with 11 positions matching TRBD2. J was trimmed by 0 bases and V by 5 bases; bases with no gene match: 15. The CDR3 is made up of 20 amino acids.

The CDR3 DNA reads TGTGCCAGCAGCCCTCGGGGTATGCGCTCCTACGAGCAGTACTTC. Residues: CASSPRGMRSYEQYF. V gene TRBV5-6 combines with J gene TRBJ2-7; a possible D gene is TRBD2 (5 bases). Germline CDR1 SGHDT, CDR2 YYEEEE. The V end was cut by 4 bases, the J end by 0 bases, with 14 bases between. The CDR3 covers 15 residues.

This clonotype was counted many times. J is TRBJ2-1 and V is TRBV4-1; 7 bases map to TRBD2. Germline V gives CDR1 MGHRA, CDR2 YSYEKL. V lost 3 bases to trimming and J lost 5 bases; unmatched junction nucleotides: 13. The CDR3 is made up of 17 amino acids. The CDR3 loop is CASSQARGLAADNEQFF. Written as DNA, the CDR3 is TGCGCCAGCAGCCAGGCTCGAGGGCTAGCGGCGGACAATGAGCAGTTCTTC.

Ten or more counts support this clonotype. This chain uses TRBV24-1 with TRBJ2-2; TRBD2 might be the D (7 bases). The CDR3 length is 14 residues. Germline V gene lookup returns CDR1 KGHDR and CDR2 SFDVKD. V was clipped by 8 bases and J by 1 base, with 10 bases between them. The CDR3 nucleotides are TGTGCCACCACCGGGGGGCTGAACACCGGGGAGCTGTTTTTT. It translates to CATTGGLNTGELFF.

This clonotype was seen many times. V gene TRBV29-1 combines with J gene TRBJ2-3; D is undetermined. V lost 7 bases to trimming and J lost 6 bases, with 17 bases between them. The germline V gene has CDR1 SQVTM and CDR2 ANQGSEA. CDR3 length: 13 residues. Here the CDR3 reads CSGSLIMRDTQYF. CDR3 sequence (DNA): TGCAGCGGTAGCTTGATAATGAGGGATACGCAGTATTTT.

The chain couples TRBV29-1 to TRBJ2-1; 11 nucleotides line up with TRBD2. Germline values: CDR1 SQVTM, CDR2 ANQGSEA. This CDR3 spans 15 amino acids. Losses at the gene ends were 7 bases for V and 0 bases for J; bases not matched to a gene: 5. CDR3 sequence: CSGGTSGPSYNEQFF. The CDR3 DNA reads as TGCAGCGGAGGGACTAGCGGCCCCTCCTACAATGAGCAGTTCTTC.

This clonotype was detected many times. The chain recombines TRBV5-1 with TRBJ2-2; TRBD1 aligns across 9 bases. CDR1 SGHRS and CDR2 YFSETQ come from the germline V gene. V gave up 4 bases and J gave up 7 bases; unmatched junction bases: 8. CDR3 size: 15 residues. The CDR3 spells CASSPGQGYGGELFF. DNA for the CDR3: TGCGCCAGCAGCCCCGGACAGGGGTACGGCGGGGAGCTGTTTTTT.

This clonotype was detected many times. The chain uses TRBV12-3 or TRBV12-4 and TRBJ1-5; D gene unclear. Trimming removed 3 bases at V and 7 bases at J, with 10 bases between. CDR3 length equals 13 residues. The CDR3 sequence is CASSFEVRQPQHF. In DNA, the CDR3 is TGTGCCAGCAGTTTCGAGGTTCGGCAGCCCCAGCATTTT.

The sample holds a few counts of this clonotype. The rearrangement joins TRBV12-3 or TRBV12-4 to TRBJ2-7; 9 bases are shared with TRBD2. The V gene end was trimmed by 1 base and the J gene end by 0 bases; junction bases not matched to a gene: 7. This CDR3 region has 17 residues. CDR3 amino acids: CASSLGVLAGNSYEQYF. In DNA form, the CDR3 reads TGTGCCAGCAGTTTAGGCGTACTAGCGGGCAACTCCTACGAGCAGTACTTC.

In this sample, this clonotype turned up many times. The J gene is TRBJ1-6, the V gene TRBV5-1; TRBD1 is a possible D gene (6 bases). The CDR3 spans 17 residues. Germline V lookup: CDR1 SGHRS, CDR2 YFSETQ. V was trimmed by 4 bases and J by 9 bases, leaving 23 bases between them. The chain's CDR3 is CASSLQPQGSSSSPLHF. The CDR3 DNA reads as TGCGCCAGCAGCCTGCAACCTCAGGGGTCTAGCTCTTCACCCCTCCACTTT.

The CDR3 is CAISDNRGDTQYF. The CDR3 coding sequence is TGTGCCATCAGTGATAACAGGGGAGATACGCAGTATTTT. The rearrangement links TRBV10-3 to TRBJ2-3; 7 bases fit TRBD1. The CDR3 totals 13 residues. Germline loops: CDR1 ENHRY, CDR2 SYGVKD. V lost 3 bases, J lost 5 bases, and 2 bases stayed unmatched.

The V call is TRBV4-2, the J call TRBJ2-3, with D uncertain. The V gene's germline CDR1 is LGHNA and CDR2 YNFKEQ. The CDR3 consists of 15 residues. V was pared by 0 bases and J by 6 bases, with 13 bases between. The CDR3 sequence is CASSQDLGDSDTQYF. CDR3 sequence (DNA): TGTGCCAGCAGCCAAGATTTGGGCGATTCGGATACGCAGTATTTT.

The sample holds a few counts of this clonotype. This rearrangement joins TRBV9 to TRBJ2-3; possibly TRBD2 for D (5 bases). Germline V gene lookup returns CDR1 SGDLS and CDR2 YYNGEE. V gave up 0 bases and J gave up 1 base, with 15 bases separating them. CDR3 length: 17 amino acids. CDR3 residues: CASSVGVGREGTDTQYF. The CDR3 DNA reads TGTGCCAGCAGCGTAGGGGTTGGCCGGGAAGGCACAGATACGCAGTATTTT.

This clonotype was picked up one time. Its ends do not fully match the called genes, so a read error is possible. The V and J genes are TRBV6-5 and TRBJ2-2; D might be TRBD2 (5 bases). There are 14 residues in the CDR3. The germline V gene encodes CDR1 MNHEY and CDR2 SVGAGI. CDR3 coding DNA: TGTGCCAGCAGTTTGAATGAGGAAACCGGGGAGTTGCTTTTT. Translating gives CASSLNEETGELLF.

This clonotype was seen many times. The rearrangement joins TRBV11-2 to TRBJ2-1; the D gene is possibly TRBD1 (7 bases). Looked up from germline, CDR1 is SGHAT and CDR2 is FQNNGV. CDR3 length: 17 residues. Trimming took 1 base from V and 10 from J, leaving 23 bases between them. CDR3 nucleotide sequence: TGTGCCAGCAGCTTAGTGGAGGGCCTTGGAACAGGGGTAGAGCAGTTCTTC. It encodes CASSLVEGLGTGVEQFF.

Many counts were recorded for this clonotype. The V call is TRBV3-1, the J call TRBJ2-1; TRBD2 is a possible D gene (6 bases). Trimming left V 1 base short and J 1 base short, with 11 bases between. The CDR3 sequence is 16 residues long. Germline V gene lookup returns CDR1 LGHDT and CDR2 YNNKEL (reference sequence). As DNA, the CDR3 is TGTGCCAGCAGCCAAGCGCCGGCGGGGTCCTACAATGAGCAGTTCTTC. This gives the protein CASSQAPAGSYNEQFF.

This clonotype was seen repeatedly, ten times or more. The V call is TRBV6-1, the J call TRBJ2-3; D is possibly TRBD2 (5 bases). Trimming cost V 5 bases and J 8 bases, with 11 bases left between them. The germline gives CDR1 MNHNS, CDR2 SASEGT. There are 12 residues in the CDR3. The CDR3 here is CASSTTRGTQYF. The CDR3 coding sequence is TGTGCCAGCAGTACAACTCGGGGTACGCAGTATTTT.

Ten or more counts support this clonotype. The chain employs TRBV12-5 and TRBJ1-2; D may be TRBD1 (5 bases). The CDR3 is 15 amino acids. Trimming took 0 bases from V and 0 from J, leaving 8 bases between them. Germline V gene sequence: CDR1 LGHNT, CDR2 FRNRAP. In DNA, the CDR3 is TGTGCTAGTGGTTTGGTGGGACTGACTAACTATGGCTACACCTTC. As protein: CASGLVGLTNYGYTF.

There are many counts of this clonotype. CDR3 DNA sequence: TGCAGTGCTAGAGGGGACAGGGACTACGAGCAGTACTTC. It codes for CSARGDRDYEQYF. The chain couples TRBV20-1 to TRBJ2-7; 9 nucleotides match TRBD1. CDR3 length: 13 amino acids. Germline CDR1 and CDR2: DFQATT and SNEGSKA (reference sequence). V was pared by 1 base and J by 3 bases, with 1 base of the junction left unmatched.

In the case of this clonotype: This may arise from a read error, as a much more abundant clone is one base away. This is likely a read error, given that the CDR3 carries no conserved phenylalanine or tryptophan at its end. The chain employs TRBV29-1 and TRBJ2-7; D is uncertain. Germline V gives CDR1 SQVTM, CDR2 ANQGSEA. The CDR3 extends over 10 amino acids. V lost 4 bases and J lost 3, with 4 bases in between. The CDR3 loop reads CSVGDYEQYL. CDR3 sequence (DNA): TGCAGCGTTGGAGACTACGAGCAGTACCTC.

The chain recombines TRBV2 with TRBJ2-7, with D possibly being TRBD2 (5 bases). V was pared by 4 bases and J by 2 bases, with 15 bases between. The CDR3 has 15 amino acids. Germline CDR1 and CDR2: SNHLY and FYNNEI. The DNA for the CDR3 is TGTGCCAGCAGTGGGGAGCCCCGATTACCCTACGAGCAGTACTTC. Its protein product is CASSGEPRLPYEQYF.

Of note for this clonotype: At one end, the junction sequence differs from germline, possibly due to a read error. The rearrangement uses TRBV12-3 or TRBV12-4 and TRBJ2-3; TRBD2 agrees at 8 bases. CDR3 size: 15 residues. This CDR3 reads CASSPRGGRTDTQYF. CDR3 in DNA: TGTGCCAGCAGTCCCCGGGGGGGCCGCACAGATACACAGTATTTT.

The CDR3 bases are TGTGCCAGCAGGTACAGCCTCAGCTCCTACAATGAGCAGTTCTTC. It is translated as CASRYSLSSYNEQFF. The chain combines TRBV28 with TRBJ2-1, with unresolved D. With 6 bases removed from V and 0 bases from J, the gap between germline ends came to 12 bases. The length of the CDR3 is 15 residues. Germline V lookup: CDR1 MDHEN, CDR2 SYDVKM.